One sample yielded the 17 T cell receptor beta chains listed below, sequenced in a study of vaccination and CD4 T cells after COVID-19. Oncomine TCR Beta short-read sequencing was applied to DNA from cultured CD4+ T cells. TCRdb reanalysed the PCR reads using MiXCR and keeps one entry per CDR3 protein. Seen here are approximately 7,100 distinct CDR3 sequences, around 41% observed once, and the top ten hold less than 35%. These receptors have no identified antigens. As for treatment: roughly 10-day PBMC culture with coronavirus spike peptide pools or control peptides (ViraFEST assay). Before the COVID-19 pandemic (2011-2018), CD4+ T cells were obtained from the unexposed donor. Sequenced: CD4+ T cells from blood, cultured in vitro. These receptors all stem from a human donor in good health.

The chain joins TRBV6-1 to TRBJ2-5; the D gene is possibly TRBD1 (5 bases). Per the germline V gene, CDR1 is MNHNS and CDR2 is SASEGT. V was cut by 3 bases and J by 4 bases, with 12 bases left in between. This CDR3 has 14 residues. This CDR3 is CASSEQGRGETQYF. CDR3 in DNA: TGTGCCAGCAGTGAGCAGGGAAGGGGAGAGACCCAGTACTTC.

The chain is built from TRBV18 and TRBJ1-2; D perhaps matches TRBD1 (5 bases). V was clipped by 1 base and J by 6 bases, with 15 bases between them. From germline, CDR1 is KGHSH and CDR2 LQKENI. This CDR3 is 15 amino acids long. CDR3 in amino acids: CASSPLVGEPDGYTF. Here the CDR3 DNA reads TGTGCCAGCTCACCACTCGTGGGGGAACCAGATGGCTACACCTTC.

This chain connects TRBV5-4 to TRBJ1-2; D not certain. Germline assignment: CDR1 SGHNT and CDR2 YYREEE (reference sequence). V was shortened by 1 base and J by 5 bases, with 9 bases between the two germline ends. This CDR3 comprises 13 residues. CDR3 coding DNA: TGTGCCAGCAGCTTGACGGATACGTATGGCTACACCTTC. Translation gives CASSLTDTYGYTF. Full variable domain (rest looked up from reference TRBV5-4 and TRBJ1-2): ETGVTQSPTHLIKTRGQQVTLRCSSQSGHNTVSWYQQALGQGPQFIFQYYREEENGRGNFPPRFSGLQFPNYSSELNVNALELDDSALYLCASSLTDTYGYTFGSGTRLTVV.

Worth noting for this clonotype: Mismatch with germline at one junction end may stem from a read error. The chain joins TRBV6-1 to TRBJ1-5, with no clear D. Germline V gives CDR1 MNHNS, CDR2 SASEGT. The CDR3 is 14 amino acids. For the CDR3, the DNA is TGTGCCAGCAGTCCCGGGAGCCGCAAGCAGCCCCAGCATTTT. This encodes CASSPGSRKQPQHF.

V usage is TRBV7-9 and J usage is TRBJ2-7; no definite D call. Germline V lookup: CDR1 SEHNR, CDR2 FQNEAQ (reference sequence). Trimming removed 2 bases at V and 5 bases at J, with 10 bases between. This CDR3 comprises 13 residues. CDR3 amino acids: CASSLQKSHEQYF. In DNA, the CDR3 is TGTGCCAGCAGCTTACAGAAGAGCCACGAGCAGTACTTC.

The rearrangement joins TRBV9 to TRBJ2-7, with 7 positions matching TRBD2. V lost 3 bases and J lost 7; bases outside the gene matches: 13. The CDR3 length is 15 residues. The V gene's germline CDR1 is SGDLS and CDR2 YYNGEE. Here the CDR3 reads CASSALGTTSQEQYF. The CDR3 DNA sequence: TGTGCCAGCAGCGCCCTCGGGACTACCTCCCAGGAGCAGTACTTC.

The CDR3 sequence is CAGQSGPNTEAFF. The DNA of the CDR3 is TGTGCCGGACAATCCGGGCCGAACACTGAAGCTTTCTTT. The chain has TRBV6-1 and TRBJ1-1; D may be TRBD1 (5 bases). The CDR3 spans 13 residues. Trimming took 11 bases from V and 1 from J, leaving 14 bases between them. CDR1 and CDR2 from the germline V gene are MNHNS and SASEGT.

The chain combines TRBV5-1 with TRBJ2-7, with D possibly matching TRBD2 (6 bases). Deletions cut 2 bases from V and 11 bases from J, with 17 bases between. There are 13 residues in the CDR3. Germline CDR1 and CDR2: SGHRS and YFSETQ. The CDR3 coding sequence is TGCGCCAGCAGCTTTGGAGGGTCATCCGCCGAGTACTTC. It translates to CASSFGGSSAEYF.

The V call is TRBV7-2, the J call TRBJ2-7; D not certain. CDR1 and CDR2 (germline): SGHTA, FQGNSA. The CDR3 has 14 residues. V gave up 4 bases and J gave up 6 bases, with 16 bases separating them. CDR3 DNA: TGTGCCAGCAGCTACCAGGCTAAGGTCTCCGAGCAGTACTTC. It specifies CASSYQAKVSEQYF.

This chain connects TRBV5-4 to TRBJ2-7; 8 positions agree with TRBD1. Germline V CDR1 and CDR2: SGHNT, YYREEE (reference sequence). The V gene end was trimmed by 3 bases and the J gene end by 2 bases; junction bases not matched to a gene: 7. The CDR3 length is 15 residues. CDR3 sequence (DNA): TGTGCCAGCAGCTCCTCCGGGACAGGCCCCTACGAGCAGTACTTC. Amino acid sequence: CASSSSGTGPYEQYF.

The chain uses TRBV6-5 and TRBJ2-5, with TRBD1 matching over 10 bases. This CDR3 has 13 amino acids. V lost 0 bases to trimming and J lost 9 bases; unmatched junction nucleotides: 1. CDR1 and CDR2 from the germline V gene are MNHEY and SVGAGI. The CDR3 sequence is CASSYSDRGAQYF. As DNA, the CDR3 is TGTGCCAGCAGTTACTCGGACAGGGGGGCCCAGTACTTC.

The V gene is TRBV6-1, the J gene TRBJ2-7; the D call may be TRBD1 or TRBD2 (6 bases each). Germline loops: CDR1 MNHNS, CDR2 SASEGT. The CDR3 sequence is 15 residues long. V lost 2 bases, J lost 3 bases, and 14 bases lay in between. CDR3 in DNA: TGTGCCAGCAGTGAAAGTGAGGGGGAGGTCTACGAGCAGTACTTC. It yields the protein CASSESEGEVYEQYF.

The V and J genes are TRBV29-1 and TRBJ1-1; possibly TRBD1 for D (6 bases). The CDR3 has 14 amino acids. The V and J ends lost 6 bases and 0 bases respectively, with 14 bases between them. Germline CDR1 reads SQVTM; CDR2 reads ANQGSEA. The CDR3 is CSVARQVLNTEAFF. The CDR3, as DNA: TGCAGCGTCGCCCGACAGGTCCTGAACACTGAAGCTTTCTTT.

This chain connects TRBV15 to TRBJ1-2, with no clear D. The V gene lost 0 bases and the J gene lost 9 bases, with 14 bases spanning the gap. CDR1 and CDR2 (germline): LNHNV, YYDKDF (reference sequence). The CDR3 extends over 14 amino acids. Here the CDR3 DNA reads TGTGCCACCAGCAGAGATCAAGGGAGTATTAGCTACACCTTC. Its translation is CATSRDQGSISYTF.

This CDR3 is CASTLGANYGYTF. CDR3 nucleotides: TGTGCCAGCACCCTGGGCGCTAACTATGGCTACACCTTC. J is TRBJ1-2 and V is TRBV11-2; no firm D call. Per the germline V gene, CDR1 is SGHAT and CDR2 is FQNNGV. V lost 7 bases, J lost 0 bases, and 9 bases lay in between. This CDR3 has 13 amino acids.

J is TRBJ2-1 and V is TRBV7-3; 9 nucleotides match TRBD2. This CDR3 has 16 amino acids. The germline gives CDR1 SGHTA, CDR2 FQGTGA. The V and J ends lost 2 bases and 6 bases, in that order; junction bases with no gene match: 8. The CDR3 loop reads CASSLQGGGAGNEQFF. The DNA of the CDR3 is TGTGCCAGCAGCTTACAGGGCGGGGGGGCAGGCAATGAGCAGTTCTTC.

This clonotype was seen only a few times. This chain joins TRBV2 and TRBJ1-5; D ambiguous. V was shortened by 8 bases and J by 1 base, with 3 bases between the two germline ends. The CDR3 is 11 amino acids. The germline CDR1 and CDR2 sequences are SNHLY and FYNNEI. The CDR3 protein is CASRSNQPQHF. For the CDR3, the DNA is TGTGCCAGCCGGAGCAATCAGCCCCAGCATTTT. The whole variable domain, remainder taken from reference TRBV2 and TRBJ1-5, is EPEVTQTPSHQVTQMGQEVILRCVPISNHLYFYWYRQILGQKVEFLVSFYNNEISEKSEIFDDQFSVERPDGSNFTLKIRSTKLEDSAMYFCASRSNQPQHFGDGTRLSIL.